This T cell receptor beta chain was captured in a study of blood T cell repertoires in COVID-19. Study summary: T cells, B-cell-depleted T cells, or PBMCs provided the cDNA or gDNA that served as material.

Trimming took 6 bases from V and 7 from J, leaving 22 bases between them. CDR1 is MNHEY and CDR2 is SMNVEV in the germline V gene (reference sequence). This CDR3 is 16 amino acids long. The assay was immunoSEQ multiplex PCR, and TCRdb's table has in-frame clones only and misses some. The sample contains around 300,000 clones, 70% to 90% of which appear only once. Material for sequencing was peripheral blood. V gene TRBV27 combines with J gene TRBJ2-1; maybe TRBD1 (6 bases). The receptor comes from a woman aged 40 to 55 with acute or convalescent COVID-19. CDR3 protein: CASSRPTGDSRNEQFF. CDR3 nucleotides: TGTGCCAGCAGCCGACCGACAGGTGATTCTAGGAATGAGCAGTTCTTC.